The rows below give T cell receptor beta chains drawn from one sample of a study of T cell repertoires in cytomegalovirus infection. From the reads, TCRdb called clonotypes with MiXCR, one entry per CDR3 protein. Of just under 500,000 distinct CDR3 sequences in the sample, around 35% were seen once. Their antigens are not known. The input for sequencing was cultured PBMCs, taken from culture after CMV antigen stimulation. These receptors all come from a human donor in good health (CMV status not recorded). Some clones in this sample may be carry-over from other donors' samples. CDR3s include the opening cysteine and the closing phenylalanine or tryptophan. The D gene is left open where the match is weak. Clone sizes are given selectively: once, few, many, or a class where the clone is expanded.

CDR3aa: CASSFGTAFTEAFF
CDR3nt: TGTGCCAGCAGTTTCGGGACAGCCTTCACTGAAGCTTTCTTT
v_gene: TRBV28
d_gene: TRBD1
abundance: .
j_gene: TRBJ1-1

CDR3aa: CASSQDGSRSSYNSPLHF
CDR3nt: TGCGCCAGCAGCCAAGATGGGAGCAGGAGCTCCTATAATTCACCCCTCCACTTT
v_gene: TRBV4-3
d_gene: .
abundance: .
j_gene: TRBJ1-6

CDR3aa: CAWKVGVREFTGELFF
CDR3nt: TGTGCCTGGAAAGTCGGCGTGCGGGAATTCACCGGGGAGCTGTTTTTT
v_gene: TRBV30
d_gene: .
abundance: .
j_gene: TRBJ2-2

CDR3aa: CASSSRQGAQYF
CDR3nt: TGTGCCAGCAGCTCAAGACAGGGGGCCCAGTACTTC
v_gene: TRBV7-2
d_gene: TRBD1
abundance: many
j_gene: TRBJ2-5

CDR3aa: CASRLTESVNTQYF
CDR3nt: TGTGCCAGCAGGTTGACAGAGAGCGTGAATACGCAGTATTTT
v_gene: TRBV28
d_gene: .
abundance: .
j_gene: TRBJ2-3

CDR3aa: CASSTRLAGGLLDTQYF
CDR3nt: TGTGCCAGCAGCACCAGACTAGCGGGAGGGTTGCTAGATACGCAGTATTTT
v_gene: TRBV7-2
d_gene: TRBD2
abundance: many
j_gene: TRBJ2-3

CDR3aa: CASSQGRGLSTEAFF
CDR3nt: TGTGCCAGCAGCCAAGGCAGGGGATTGAGTACTGAAGCTTTCTTT
v_gene: TRBV14
d_gene: .
abundance: .
j_gene: TRBJ1-1

CDR3aa: CASSSLRVLTTEAFF
CDR3nt: TGTGCCAGCAGTTCCCTCAGGGTCCTCACCACTGAAGCTTTCTTT
v_gene: TRBV27
d_gene: .
abundance: .
j_gene: TRBJ1-1

CDR3aa: CASKPGLPDTQYF
CDR3nt: TGCGCCAGTAAACCGGGACTTCCAGATACGCAGTATTTT
v_gene: TRBV5-1
d_gene: .
abundance: .
j_gene: TRBJ2-3

CDR3aa: CASSLDRGGRNEQFF
CDR3nt: TGTGCCAGCAGTCTCGACAGGGGAGGGAGAAATGAGCAGTTCTTC
v_gene: TRBV7-8
d_gene: .
abundance: many
j_gene: TRBJ2-1

CDR3aa: CASSYLGQGVGELFF
CDR3nt: TGTGCCAGCAGTTACCTCGGACAGGGCGTCGGGGAGCTGTTTTTT
v_gene: TRBV6-2/TRBV6-3
d_gene: TRBD1
abundance: few
j_gene: TRBJ2-2

CDR3aa: CASSEDFHSGNIYF
CDR3nt: TGTGCCAGCAGCGAAGACTTCCACTCTGGAAACATATATTTT
v_gene: TRBV7-2
d_gene: .
abundance: many
j_gene: TRBJ1-3

CDR3aa: CASSHLDREGETQYF
CDR3nt: TGCGCCAGCAGCCACCTCGACAGGGAAGGCGAGACCCAGTACTTC
v_gene: TRBV4-1
d_gene: TRBD1
abundance: .
j_gene: TRBJ2-5

CDR3aa: CAISGTGGGEKLFF
CDR3nt: TGTGCCATCAGCGGGACAGGGGGCGGTGAAAAACTGTTTTTT
v_gene: TRBV10-3
d_gene: TRBD1
abundance: .
j_gene: TRBJ1-4